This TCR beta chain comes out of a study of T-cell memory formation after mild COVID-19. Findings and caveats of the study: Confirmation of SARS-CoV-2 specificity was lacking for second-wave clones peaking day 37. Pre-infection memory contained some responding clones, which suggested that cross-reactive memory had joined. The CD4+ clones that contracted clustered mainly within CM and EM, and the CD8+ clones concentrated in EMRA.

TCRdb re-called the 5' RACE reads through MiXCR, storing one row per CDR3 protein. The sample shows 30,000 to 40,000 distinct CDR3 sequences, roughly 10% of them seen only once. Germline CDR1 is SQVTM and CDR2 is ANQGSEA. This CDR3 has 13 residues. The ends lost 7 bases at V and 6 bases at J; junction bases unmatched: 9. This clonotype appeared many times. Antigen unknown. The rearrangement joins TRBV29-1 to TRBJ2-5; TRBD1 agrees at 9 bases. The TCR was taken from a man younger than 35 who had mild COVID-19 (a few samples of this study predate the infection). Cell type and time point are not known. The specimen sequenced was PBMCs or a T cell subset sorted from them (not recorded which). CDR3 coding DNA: TGCAGCGCAACACAGGGGGCAGGAAAGACCCAGTACTTC. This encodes CSATQGAGKTQYF.